The T cell receptor (beta chain) described here comes from a study of cytomegalovirus exposure and HLA in healthy donors. Overall study findings and caveats: DRB1 showed the most TCR associations and HLA-C the fewest in a later analysis, as rates varied by HLA locus. Most TCR beta V segments were productive about 87% or about 30% of the time in an earlier analysis. While the bulk of TCR sequences proved rare, some public TCRs turned up in many donors.

The PCR used 60 Vbeta and 13 Jbeta primers. Libraries were prepared by immunoSEQ multiplex PCR; TCRdb keeps only in-frame clonotypes and omits some of them. The sample holds around 180,000 clones, around 82% seen once. Per the germline V gene, CDR1 is MRHNA and CDR2 is SNTAGT. The CDR3 length is 14 residues. Trimming removed 2 bases at V and 1 base at J, with 5 bases between. The table lists this clone with a few counts. What it binds is unknown. The source is a man younger than 35 in good health and CMV-seronegative. This rearrangement joins TRBV6-4 to TRBJ2-2; a weak D match, TRBD1 (5 bases). The sequenced sample was PBMCs. CDR3 DNA sequence: TGTGCCAGCAGTGACGGACAGAACACCGGGGAGCTGTTTTTT. The encoded protein is CASSDGQNTGELFF.